This T cell receptor beta chain was obtained from a study of blood T cell repertoires in COVID-19 (dated by TCRdb to the early 2020s). Study-wide context: Collaborator samples came from the United States, Italy and Spain and covered acute and convalescent phases of COVID-19. The material from the prospective study consisted of cDNA or gDNA derived from T cells, B-cell-depleted T cells, or PBMCs. The dataset comprised deeply sampled blood TCRbeta repertoires from subjects exposed to, actively infected with, or recovered from COVID-19. The repertoires were released in a freely available public database meant as a resource for research on the immune response to SARS-CoV-2. The samples were drawn from two sources: the first 160 participants of the ongoing ImmuneRACE study, and 1,200 or so subjects contributed by 6 global collaborators. Nearly every sample came with metadata listing a de-identified subject ID, COVID-19 status, age in years and sex. Where HLA class I and class II types were available, the types were taken from metadata supplied by the sample provider, not from assay-based typing.

TCRbeta CDR3 regions were amplified from genomic DNA by means of the immunoSEQ Assay, a bias-controlled multiplex PCR. The paper's processing steps were these. The number of nucleated cells in each sample was estimated by amplification of reference gene primers within the assay. To quantify the absolute abundance of each unique TCRbeta CDR3 rearrangement, sequence reads were collapsed and filtered. For each sample, productive Simpson clonality was calculated by taking the square root of Simpson's diversity index across productive rearrangements. This immuneACCESS table, as held by TCRdb, lists in-frame sequences with V and J called but not all clones. Of the missing ones, under half trace to an unresolved V gene in checked studies; the others have no known cause. The V and J calls and clone size come from that table; D and trimming were worked out from the DNA. The sample table records about 120,000 clones; 65% to 90% of these occur just once. The top ten hold approximately 11% of the sample.

Each collaborating institution followed its own protocols to collect whole blood in K2EDTA tubes. Collaborator samples were shipped for TCRbeta analysis as frozen whole blood, isolated PBMCs, or DNA extracted from either sample type. This clone has a single count. Its antigen is still unknown. Base quality data are lacking; no much larger clone is found one base away. The study at large found these results: The amount of clinical and demographic metadata varied by source and participant and was provided uncurated.

At the junction V is shortened by 5 bases and J by 2 bases, with 19 bases in between. The CDR3, cysteine through phenylalanine, is 16 amino acids long. Only the CDR3 DNA is retained, 48 bases long and in frame from the first base. The germline V gene (reference sequence) gives CDR1 as LNHDA and CDR2 as SQIVND. Rearrangement joined TRBV19 to TRBJ2-7; TRBD2 is possibly the D segment (6 matching bases). The source is an elderly man with acute or convalescent COVID-19. Source material: peripheral blood. The CDR3 here reads CASSSSFRDFTYEQYF. The DNA sequence is given as TGTGCCAGTAGTTCCAGTTTCCGGGACTTCACCTACGAGCAGTACTTC. Joined to the reference TRBV19 and TRBJ2-7 proteins, this CDR3 gives the full variable domain: DGGITQSPKYLFRKEGQNVTLSCEQNLNHDAMYWYRQDPGQGLRLIYYSQIVNDFQKGDIAEGYSVSREKKESFPLTVTSAQKNPTAFYLCASSSSFRDFTYEQYFGPGTRLTVT.